These 12 T cell receptor beta chains came from one sample sequenced in a study of blood T cell repertoires in COVID-19. Libraries were prepared by immunoSEQ multiplex PCR; TCRdb keeps only in-frame clonotypes and omits some of them. The sample comprises 130,000 or so clones, approximately 87% of which are singletons, and roughly 2.2% rests with the top ten. Sequenced input: peripheral blood. These receptors were taken from a woman aged 45-60 years with acute or convalescent COVID-19.

CDR3 coding DNA: TGTGCCAGCTGGGAGACAGGGGGGTCCTACGAGCAGTACTTC. It translates to CASWETGGSYEQYF. The chain has TRBV6-5 and TRBJ2-7; 9 bases map to TRBD1. The germline CDR1 and CDR2 sequences are MNHEY and SVGAGI. The length of the CDR3 is 14 residues. Trimming removed 8 bases from V and 1 base from J; junction bases left unmatched: 6.

The chain is built from TRBV4-2 and TRBJ2-2; 8 bases agree with TRBD1. Germline loops: CDR1 LGHNA, CDR2 YNFKEQ. With 1 base clipped from V and 0 bases from J, the junction kept 1 base outside the gene matches. The CDR3 covers 16 residues. In DNA, the CDR3 is TGTGCCAGCAGCCAAGCGGGACAGGCGAACACCGGGGAGCTGTTTTTT. This encodes CASSQAGQANTGELFF.

The rearrangement uses TRBV5-4 and TRBJ1-1; D is uncertain. This CDR3 is built from 14 residues. Trimming removed 3 bases from V and 5 bases from J, with 14 bases in between. Germline CDR1 reads SGHNT; CDR2 reads YYREEE (reference sequence). The CDR3 here is CASSSRGARTEAFF. CDR3 DNA sequence: TGTGCCAGCAGCTCGAGAGGAGCGAGGACTGAAGCTTTCTTT.

The chain links TRBV7-2 to TRBJ1-2, with 9 nucleotides matching TRBD1. This CDR3 spans 15 amino acids. The J segment lost 8 bases and the V segment lost 4 bases, leaving 11 bases of the junction unmatched. CDR1 SGHTA and CDR2 FQGNSA come from the germline V gene. The CDR3 nucleotides are TGTGCCAGCAGCTCACCAGGGACAGGGAAGTTAGGCTACACCTTC. This codes for CASSSPGTGKLGYTF. The variable domain in full, with the rest retrieved from reference TRBV7-2 and TRBJ1-2, is GAGVSQSPSNKVTEKGKDVELRCDPISGHTALYWYRQSLGQGLEFLIYFQGNSAPDKSGLPSDRFSAERTGGSVSTLTIQRTQQEDSAVYLCASSSPGTGKLGYTFGSGTRLTVV.

This chain uses TRBV10-3 with TRBJ2-3; 11 bases agree with TRBD2. V was clipped by 6 bases and J by 2 bases; unmatched bases: 7. The CDR3 length is 16 residues. Per the germline V gene, CDR1 is ENHRY and CDR2 is SYGVKD. The CDR3 loop is CAISTTSGALTDTQYF. In nucleotides, the CDR3 is TGTGCCATCAGCACGACTAGCGGGGCCCTCACAGATACGCAGTATTTT.

The chain combines TRBV30 with TRBJ2-1; D possibly corresponds to TRBD1 (5 bases). Trimming removed 0 bases from V and 4 bases from J, with 7 bases in between. Germline values: CDR1 GTSNPN, CDR2 SVGIG (reference sequence). The CDR3 totals 13 residues. The CDR3 region is CAWSVNRYNEQFF. CDR3 nucleotides: TGTGCCTGGAGTGTAAACAGGTACAATGAGCAGTTCTTC. The full variable domain, completed using reference TRBV30 and TRBJ2-1, is SQTIHQWPATLVQPVGSPLSLECTVEGTSNPNLYWYRQAAGRGLQLLFYSVGIGQISSEVPQNLSASRPQDRQFILSSKKLLLSDSGFYLCAWSVNRYNEQFFGPGTRLTVL.

This chain connects TRBV6-5 to TRBJ1-1; maybe TRBD1 (6 bases). In germline, CDR1 is MNHEY, CDR2 SVGAGI. V was cut by 6 bases and J by 3 bases, with 11 bases left in between. There are 13 residues in the CDR3. The CDR3 is CASRIQGDTEAFF. The CDR3, as DNA: TGTGCCAGCAGGATACAGGGAGACACTGAAGCTTTCTTT.

This chain joins TRBV4-1 and TRBJ2-7; 8 nucleotides match TRBD1. Germline loops: CDR1 MGHRA, CDR2 YSYEKL. Trimming cost V 2 bases and J 6 bases; bases outside gene matches: 9. CDR3 size: 15 residues. The CDR3 DNA is TGCGCCAGCAGCCAACAGACAGGGGAGGTTAGCGAGCAGTACTTC. This translates into CASSQQTGEVSEQYF.

The chain joins TRBV6-5 to TRBJ1-1; 7 positions agree with TRBD1. Germline trimming cut 7 bases from V and 11 bases from J; bases unmatched to any gene: 16. The germline gives CDR1 MNHEY, CDR2 SVGAGI. The CDR3 contains 14 residues. CDR3 bases: TGTGCCAGCATCGCCCGGACAGGCCCAACAAGGGCTTTCTTT. Residues: CASIARTGPTRAFF.

The chain combines TRBV6-5 with TRBJ1-3; D gene ambiguous. CDR3 length: 14 residues. In germline, CDR1 is MNHEY, CDR2 SVGAGI. V dropped 7 bases and J dropped 7 bases, with 17 bases sitting between them. CDR3: CASKLTTDWNTIYF. DNA of the CDR3: TGTGCCAGCAAACTAACGACGGACTGGAACACCATATATTTT.

This chain uses TRBV6-1 with TRBJ2-7; 9 nucleotides match TRBD1. This CDR3 has 16 amino acids. Trimming removed 4 bases from V and 2 bases from J; junction bases left unmatched: 9. Germline loops: CDR1 MNHNS, CDR2 SASEGT. The CDR3 spells CASSVPDRGRPYEQYF. The CDR3, as DNA: TGTGCCAGCAGTGTCCCGGACAGGGGTCGTCCCTACGAGCAGTACTTC.

The chain recombines TRBV4-1 with TRBJ2-3, with TRBD2 matching over 10 bases. Trimming removed 0 bases from V and 4 bases from J; junction bases left unmatched: 4. The germline V gene encodes CDR1 MGHRA and CDR2 YSYEKL. This CDR3 contains 16 residues. The CDR3 coding sequence is TGCGCCAGCAGCCAAGACCCTAGCGGGGGCGCAGATACGCAGTATTTT. Translation: CASSQDPSGGADTQYF.